This T cell receptor (beta chain) was captured in a study of Tregs in tolerant kidney transplant recipients. Notes on the study in general: Activated donor B cell expansion appeared to reveal the most relevant donor-specific TCRbeta repertoire. Tolerant patients' donor-specific Tregs expanded beyond overall Tregs, suggesting antigen-driven growth.

Points on this clone: Antigen: not known.

Unstimulated regulatory T cells (CD4+CD25+CD127-), CD4+CD25- non-regulatory cells, CD4 and CD8 cells were FACS-sorted from thawed PBMCs. The protocol was immunoSEQ multiplex PCR, while the TCRdb copy is restricted to in-frame clones and leaves out a portion. The data show tens of thousands of clones, with over 85% seen just once and approximately 0.5% held by the top ten. Germline V gives CDR1 SQVTM, CDR2 ANQGSEA. V lost 2 bases and J lost 6, with 9 bases in between. The CDR3 totals 12 residues. Sample: CD4+ T cells from blood, taken before the transplant. The clonotype comes from a human donor who received a combined kidney and bone marrow transplant. V and J are TRBV29-1 and TRBJ2-3; the D gene is possibly TRBD1 (5 bases). CDR3 region: CSVEFGADTQYF. CDR3 DNA: TGCAGCGTTGAATTTGGGGCGGATACGCAGTATTTT.